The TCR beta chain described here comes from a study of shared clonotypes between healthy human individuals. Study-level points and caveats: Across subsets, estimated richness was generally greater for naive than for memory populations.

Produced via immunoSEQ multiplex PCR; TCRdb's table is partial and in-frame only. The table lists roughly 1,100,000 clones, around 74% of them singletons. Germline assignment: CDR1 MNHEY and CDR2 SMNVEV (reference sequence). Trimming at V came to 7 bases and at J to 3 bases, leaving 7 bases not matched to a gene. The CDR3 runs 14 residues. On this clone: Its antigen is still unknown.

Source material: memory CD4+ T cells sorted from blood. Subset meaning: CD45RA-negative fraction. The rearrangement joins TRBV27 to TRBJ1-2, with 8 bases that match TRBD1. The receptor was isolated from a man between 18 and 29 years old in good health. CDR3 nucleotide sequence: TGTGCCAGCATGCCCAGGGGGCTATACTATGGCTACACCTTC. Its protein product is CASMPRGLYYGYTF.